The 31 T cell receptor beta chains presented below share a single source sample, sequenced in a study of cytomegalovirus exposure and HLA in healthy donors. A multiplex PCR was run with 60 Vbeta primers and 13 Jbeta primers. Libraries were prepared by immunoSEQ multiplex PCR; TCRdb keeps only in-frame clonotypes and omits some of them. The sample lists 150,000 to 200,000 clones; more than 70% were seen once. Material for sequencing was PBMCs. The origin of the receptors is a woman between 40 and 50 years old in good health and CMV-seronegative.

This clone was found once. The chain recombines TRBV11-3 with TRBJ2-3, with TRBD2 matching 7 bases. The CDR3 loop spans 14 amino acids. Unmatched junction bases numbered 5, after V lost 6 bases and J lost 2 bases. The germline V gene encodes CDR1 SGHNT and CDR2 YENEEA. CDR3 sequence reads: CASSLSGVTDTQYF. CDR3 DNA sequence: TGTGCCAGCAGTCTCAGCGGGGTCACAGATACGCAGTATTTT.

This clone was observed a few times. V usage is TRBV30 and J usage is TRBJ2-2; perhaps TRBD2 as D (5 bases). Trimming left V 5 bases short and J 2 bases short, with 12 bases between. The CDR3 covers 14 residues. Germline-derived CDR1 and CDR2 are GTSNPN and SVGIG (reference sequence). Here the CDR3 DNA reads TGTGCCTGGGCCGGGGTTTTAAACACCGGGGAGCTGTTTTTT. Translation gives CAWAGVLNTGELFF.

The gene calls are TRBV5-1 and TRBJ2-1; 8 bases agree with TRBD2. This CDR3 is 15 amino acids long. V was clipped by 4 bases and J by 6 bases; unmatched bases: 9. CDR1 is SGHRS and CDR2 is YFSETQ in the germline V gene. CDR3 protein: CASSRGLVWVNEQFF. In nucleotides, the CDR3 is TGCGCCAGCAGCCGGGGACTAGTTTGGGTCAATGAGCAGTTCTTC.

This clone occurred a few times. This chain joins TRBV19 and TRBJ2-7; the D gene is possibly TRBD1 (5 bases). The V end was cut by 9 bases, the J end by 3 bases, with 12 bases between. CDR1 and CDR2 (germline): LNHDA, SQIVND (reference sequence). CDR3 length: 12 amino acids. The CDR3 DNA reads TGTGCCAGCTTAGACAGATGCTACGAGCAGTACGTC. It specifies CASLDRCYEQYV.

This rearrangement joins TRBV29-1 to TRBJ1-1, with a weak D call TRBD1 (6 bases). Trimming shortened V by 0 bases and J by 5 bases, and 16 bases separated the two germline ends. Germline CDR1 is SQVTM and CDR2 is ANQGSEA. The CDR3 loop spans 15 amino acids. Here the CDR3 reads CSVEEITRGYTEAFF. The CDR3 DNA follows: TGCAGCGTTGAAGAGATTACCAGGGGTTATACTGAAGCTTTCTTT. Supplemented by reference TRBV29-1 and TRBJ1-1, the full variable domain reads SAVISQKPSRDICQRGTSLTIQCQVDSQVTMMFWYRQQPGQSLTLIATANQGSEATYESGFVIDKFPISRPNLTFSTLTVSNMSPEDSSIYLCSVEEITRGYTEAFFGQGTRLTVV.

The chain employs TRBV28 and TRBJ1-1, with 8 nucleotides matching TRBD1. The V gene end was trimmed by 6 bases and the J gene end by 10 bases; junction bases not matched to a gene: 10. Looked up from germline, CDR1 is MDHEN and CDR2 is SYDVKM. CDR3 length equals 13 residues. Here the CDR3 reads CASSRTQDRVAFF. CDR3 DNA: TGTGCCAGCAGCCGAACCCAGGACAGGGTAGCTTTCTTT.

This clone has more than one count but fewer than ten. The chain carries TRBV27 and TRBJ2-1, with TRBD2 matching 7 bases. The germline V gene has CDR1 MNHEY and CDR2 SMNVEV (reference sequence). The CDR3 contains 14 residues. Trimming removed 2 bases from V and 9 bases from J; junction bases left unmatched: 7. In nucleotides, the CDR3 is TGTGCCAGCAGTTTAACGGCGGGAGTCGGTGAGCAGTTCTTC. Translated: CASSLTAGVGEQFF.

This clone occurred once. The rearrangement links TRBV6-5 to TRBJ1-1, with 9 bases lining up with TRBD1. Germline V lookup: CDR1 MNHEY, CDR2 SVGAGI. The CDR3 contains 13 residues. J lost 5 bases, V lost 6 bases, and 4 bases had no gene match. CDR3 sequence (DNA): TGTGCCAGCAGGGGACAGGGATGGACTGAAGCTTTCTTT. Protein product: CASRGQGWTEAFF.

The J gene is TRBJ2-5, the V gene TRBV4-2, with D possibly matching TRBD2 (5 bases). The CDR3 contains 17 residues. The germline V and J ends were trimmed by 3 bases and 5 bases, with 22 bases remaining between them. In germline, CDR1 is LGHNA, CDR2 YNFKEQ. The CDR3 DNA reads as TGTGCCAGCAGCCATGTACTAGAGGCCGAGGGTGGGGAGACCCAGTACTTC. This encodes CASSHVLEAEGGETQYF.

The chain carries TRBV29-1 and TRBJ2-1, with 7 bases identical to TRBD2. Germline assignment: CDR1 SQVTM and CDR2 ANQGSEA. V dropped 6 bases and J dropped 5; count of bases not matched to a gene: 19. The CDR3 spans 17 residues. The chain's CDR3 is CSVGGSPSGNLHNEQFF. DNA for the CDR3: TGCAGCGTGGGGGGGTCGCCCAGCGGGAACCTCCACAATGAGCAGTTCTTC.

This clone was found once. The chain has TRBV19 and TRBJ2-2; D is undetermined. The CDR3 has 15 residues. Germline V gives CDR1 LNHDA, CDR2 SQIVND (reference sequence). V lost 0 bases to trimming and J lost 6 bases, with 11 bases between them. This CDR3 is CASSIDRLVAGELFF. CDR3 coding DNA: TGTGCCAGTAGTATAGATCGACTCGTGGCCGGGGAGCTGTTTTTT.

This sequence joins TRBV9 and TRBJ1-2; D ambiguous. In germline, CDR1 is SGDLS, CDR2 YYNGEE. Trimming removed 3 bases at V and 2 bases at J, with 11 bases between. The CDR3 consists of 14 residues. The CDR3 DNA reads as TGTGCCAGCAGCGCCACAACAGAAAACTATGGCTACACCTTC. Amino acids: CASSATTENYGYTF.

This chain links TRBV19 with TRBJ2-6, with a tentative D call TRBD1 (5 bases). The CDR3 runs 16 residues. Trimming removed 3 bases from V and 2 bases from J, with 11 bases in between. Looked up from germline, CDR1 is LNHDA and CDR2 is SQIVND (reference sequence). The CDR3 loop reads CASSILQDPGANVLTF. In DNA form, the CDR3 reads TGTGCCAGTAGTATCCTACAGGATCCTGGGGCCAACGTCCTGACTTTC.

V gene TRBV11-3 combines with J gene TRBJ2-2, with 8 nucleotides matching TRBD2. The germline CDR1 and CDR2 sequences are SGHNT and YENEEA. This CDR3 has 20 residues. Trimming cost V 0 bases and J 2 bases; bases outside gene matches: 14. Here the CDR3 reads CASSLDLWLAGSSNTGELFF. CDR3 DNA: TGTGCCAGCAGCTTAGATCTGTGGTTAGCGGGATCGTCAAACACCGGGGAGCTGTTTTTT.

CDR3 coding DNA: TGTGCCACCAGCAGAGATGTAGCCTCCTACGAGCAGTACGTC. This codes for CATSRDVASYEQYV. V and J are TRBV15 and TRBJ2-7; D not certain. Trimming took off 0 bases at V and 0 bases at J, with 6 bases between the two ends. This CDR3 has 14 amino acids. Germline CDR1 and CDR2: LNHNV and YYDKDF (reference sequence).

The chain couples TRBV6-6 to TRBJ2-7; the match to TRBD1 covers 7 bases. Germline V gene lookup returns CDR1 MNHNY and CDR2 SVGAGI (reference sequence). CDR3 length equals 15 residues. V shed 3 bases and J 1 base; nucleotides not matched to a gene: 6. Here the CDR3 reads CASSYGQANSYEQYV. The CDR3 DNA sequence: TGTGCCAGCAGTTATGGACAGGCGAATTCCTACGAGCAGTACGTC.

The table lists this clone with a count of one. The chain combines TRBV9 with TRBJ2-5; D is perhaps TRBD1 (6 bases). CDR1 is SGDLS and CDR2 is YYNGEE in the germline V gene. This CDR3 spans 16 amino acids. Deletions cut 4 bases from V and 1 base from J, with 17 bases between. DNA of the CDR3: TGTGCCAGCAGCCCATCCCCCAGGGGCCTCCAAGAGACCCAGTACTTC. Translating gives CASSPSPRGLQETQYF.

Details on this clone: This specimen includes other DNA sequences encoding the same CDR3. J is TRBJ2-2 and V is TRBV5-8; D is perhaps TRBD2 (6 bases). Trimming stripped 2 bases from V and 6 bases from J, with 14 bases between. Germline CDR1 is SGHTS and CDR2 is YDEGEE. The CDR3 runs 15 residues. The CDR3 is CASSFTKGGAGELFF. CDR3 coding DNA: TGTGCCAGCAGCTTCACTAAGGGCGGGGCCGGGGAGCTGTTTTTT. Combining the CDR3 with reference TRBV5-8 and TRBJ2-2 gives the whole variable domain EAGVTQSPTHLIKTRGQQATLRCSPISGHTSVYWYQQALGLGLQFLLWYDEGEERNRGNFPPRFSGRQFPNYSSELNVNALELEDSALYLCASSFTKGGAGELFFGEGSRLTVL.

DNA for the CDR3: TGCGCCAGCAGCCAAGAAGGAGGCCCACAGAGCTCCTACAATGAGCAGTTCTTC. Its protein is CASSQEGGPQSSYNEQFF. The chain employs TRBV4-3 and TRBJ2-1, with D perhaps TRBD2 (5 bases). With 0 bases removed from V and 0 bases from J, the gap between germline ends came to 15 bases. The CDR3 runs to 18 residues. Germline CDR1 and CDR2: LGHNA and YSLEER.

In its sample, this clone was seen once. The V call is TRBV5-4, the J call TRBJ2-7; TRBD1 matches at 9 bases. This CDR3 spans 16 amino acids. Germline assignment: CDR1 SGHNT and CDR2 YYREEE (reference sequence). V trimming: 4 bases; J trimming: 4 bases; junction bases outside the gene matches: 12. The CDR3 coding sequence is TGTGCCAGCAGCCCGGGACAGGGAACGGTAACTTACGAGCAGTACTTC. Protein: CASSPGQGTVTYEQYF.

J is TRBJ2-2 and V is TRBV12-5; 9 bases agree with TRBD1. J was trimmed by 4 bases and V by 6 bases; bases with no gene match: 6. Germline V gives CDR1 LGHNT, CDR2 FRNRAP. The CDR3 extends over 15 amino acids. The CDR3 reads CASGYTTGGTGELFF. CDR3 DNA sequence: TGTGCTAGTGGGTACACGACAGGGGGCACCGGGGAGCTGTTTTTT.

The chain has TRBV10-2 and TRBJ2-5, with unresolved D. This CDR3 region has 13 residues. Trimming took 3 bases from V and 0 from J, leaving 5 bases between them. Germline values: CDR1 WSHSY, CDR2 SAAADI. The CDR3 loop is CASSEINQETQYF. In DNA form, the CDR3 reads TGCGCCAGCAGTGAAATAAACCAAGAGACCCAGTACTTC.

The chain has TRBV27 and TRBJ2-1, with 10 bases identical to TRBD2. The trim removed 3 bases at V and 1 base at J, leaving 12 bases unmatched. The CDR3 loop spans 19 amino acids. Germline loops: CDR1 MNHEY, CDR2 SMNVEV (reference sequence). The CDR3 region is CASSFVGLARVTSYNEQFF. The DNA for the CDR3 is TGTGCCAGCAGTTTTGTGGGACTAGCGAGAGTAACATCCTACAATGAGCAGTTCTTC.

The table lists this clone with a count of one. The chain has TRBV14 and TRBJ2-5; the match to TRBD1 covers 10 bases. The CDR3 consists of 14 residues. The J segment lost 7 bases and the V segment lost 6 bases, leaving 8 bases of the junction unmatched. Germline V lookup: CDR1 SGHDN, CDR2 FVKESK. CDR3 DNA: TGTGCCAGCAGAGTGACAGGGGGCCGAGGGACCCAGTACTTC. Translation gives CASRVTGGRGTQYF. Using reference TRBV14 and TRBJ2-5 for the parts outside the CDR3, the full variable domain is EAGVTQFPSHSVIEKGQTVTLRCDPISGHDNLYWYRRVMGKEIKFLLHFVKESKQDESGMPNNRFLAERTGGTYSTLKVQPAELEDSGVYFCASRVTGGRGTQYFGPGTRLLVL.

This chain links TRBV5-4 with TRBJ1-1; 10 bases are a match to TRBD1. The CDR3 is made up of 15 amino acids. CDR1 is SGHNT, CDR2 YYREEE, per germline (reference sequence). The trim removed 5 bases at V and 6 bases at J, leaving 10 bases unmatched. The CDR3, as DNA: TGTGCCAGCAGAGCCGGGACAGGGGAGACGGCTGAAGCTTTCTTT. Amino acid sequence: CASRAGTGETAEAFF.

V usage is TRBV30 and J usage is TRBJ2-1, with D perhaps matching TRBD2 (5 bases). V was pared by 0 bases and J by 2 bases, with 11 bases between. Per the germline V gene, CDR1 is GTSNPN and CDR2 is SVGIG (reference sequence). The CDR3 sequence is 15 residues long. The chain's CDR3 is CAWSVRRAPYNEQFF. The CDR3 DNA follows: TGTGCCTGGAGTGTACGGCGGGCCCCCTACAATGAGCAGTTCTTC.

The chain uses TRBV12-5 and TRBJ2-6; no firm D call. Germline CDR1 and CDR2: LGHNT and FRNRAP. Trimming pared 6 bases from V and 1 base from J, leaving 10 bases between. This CDR3 comprises 15 residues. DNA for the CDR3: TGTGCTAGTGGGCTAGGTCTATCTGGGGCCAACGTCCTGACTTTC. This translates into CASGLGLSGANVLTF.

The CDR3 DNA sequence: TGTGCCAGCTCACCAATCAGACCGGGACAGGGAGCTGAGCAGTTCTTC. It codes for CASSPIRPGQGAEQFF. V gene TRBV18 combines with J gene TRBJ2-1, with 9 bases aligning to TRBD1. The CDR3 covers 16 residues. The germline CDR1 and CDR2 sequences are KGHSH and LQKENI. Trimming removed 2 bases from V and 9 bases from J; junction bases left unmatched: 11.

The chain combines TRBV19 with TRBJ1-3; D remains ambiguous. From germline, CDR1 is LNHDA and CDR2 SQIVND (reference sequence). The CDR3 runs to 15 residues. The V end lost 5 bases, the J end lost 0 bases, and 11 bases lay between the germline ends. This chain's CDR3 is CASSVGGYSGNTIYF. CDR3 bases: TGTGCCAGTAGTGTAGGAGGGTACTCTGGAAACACCATATATTTT.

The chain has TRBV19 and TRBJ1-3; D is uncertain. The V gene's germline CDR1 is LNHDA and CDR2 SQIVND (reference sequence). The V end lost 0 bases, the J end lost 0 bases, and 12 bases lay between the germline ends. CDR3 size: 17 residues. As DNA, the CDR3 is TGTGCCAGTAGTATAGATCGGGAGGGCGTCTCTGGAAACACCATATATTTT. This codes for CASSIDREGVSGNTIYF.

V and J are TRBV19 and TRBJ2-2; a weak D match, TRBD2 (5 bases). The germline V gene encodes CDR1 LNHDA and CDR2 SQIVND (reference sequence). The CDR3 sequence is 13 residues long. CDR3 in DNA: TGTCGTGCTAGGGTGGACTTAACCGGGGAGCTGTTTTTT. It yields the protein CRARVDLTGELFF.